The sequence of this T cell receptor beta chain was determined in a study of CD8 T cells in ankylosing spondylitis. Study conclusions and caveats: The authors found the disease-linked clones to be CD8+ and relatively rare in peripheral blood. Significantly higher representation of disease-linked clones was reported for matched ankylosing spondylitis synovial fluid. In ankylosing spondylitis blood, a motif of roughly eight highly homologous TCR beta variants appeared characteristic.

Concerning this clonotype: Its target is not known.

One entry per CDR3 protein, called by TCRdb with MiXCR from the 5' RACE reads. The sample has 350,000 to 450,000 distinct CDR3 sequences, approximately 22% seen once. V gave up 5 bases and J gave up 2 bases; unmatched junction bases: 8. The CDR3 runs to 16 residues. Specimen: blood, either unsorted or a sorted T cell fraction (not recorded which). This chain links TRBV12-3 or TRBV12-4 with TRBJ2-7; TRBD1 matches 11 bases. The TCR was taken from a male donor with ankylosing spondylitis or in good health (not recorded which). This chain's CDR3 is CASSGQGAFWPYEQYF. The CDR3 DNA sequence: TGTGCCAGCAGTGGACAGGGGGCGTTTTGGCCCTACGAGCAGTACTTC.